This T cell receptor (beta chain) was sequenced during a study of T cell responses to AZD1222 COVID-19 vaccine. Study as a whole: Second doses that came at about 4 or about 12 weeks were put together. Study results and caveats: As reported, nearly half of all spike-specific TCRs target variant regions that are unmutated. The donor group comprised mostly white British people and more females; the analysis possibly underestimated clonal diversity.

From germline, CDR1 is MGHRA and CDR2 YSYEKL. V was pared by 1 base and J by 13 bases, with 17 bases between. The CDR3 contains 13 residues. Libraries were prepared by immunoSEQ multiplex PCR; TCRdb keeps only in-frame clonotypes and omits some of them. The table lists 150,000 to 200,000 clones, just over 90% of them singletons. As concerns this clone: Its antigen is still unknown.

V and J are TRBV4-1 and TRBJ2-7; TRBD2 might be the D (5 bases). The sample here was peripheral blood, taken on day 0 of AZD1222 vaccination. The clonotype originates from an adult in good health. CDR3 region: CASSQGLGKGGYF. The CDR3 nucleotides read TGCGCCAGCAGCCAAGGCCTAGGGAAAGGAGGTTACTTC.